A selection of T cell receptor beta chains follows, all from one sample in a study of cytomegalovirus exposure and HLA in healthy donors. Measured with immunoSEQ multiplex PCR; TCRdb has only the in-frame clones, and not every one. The sample lists 120,000 or so clones; more than 70% were seen once. Sequenced: PBMCs. All receptors derive from a man younger than 30 in good health and CMV-seronegative. Both conserved end residues are part of each CDR3. The D gene is left open where the match is weak.

TRBV5-6	TRBJ1-2	NA	CASTAEDYGYTF	TGTGCCAGCACCGCGGAGGACTATGGCTACACCTTC
TRBV10-2	TRBJ2-5	NA	CASSDRIQETQYF	TGCGCCAGCAGTGACAGGATCCAAGAGACCCAGTACTTC
TRBV29-1	TRBJ2-5	TRBD1	CSGFRQGMETQYF	TGCAGCGGATTTCGACAGGGGATGGAGACCCAGTACTTC
TRBV5-1	TRBJ1-1	TRBD1	CASSWVGGQAEAFF	TGCGCCAGCAGCTGGGTAGGAGGACAGGCTGAAGCTTTCTTT
TRBV5-6	TRBJ2-1	TRBD2	CASSRRGLGDNEQFF	TGTGCCAGCAGCCGTAGGGGACTAGGGGACAATGAGCAGTTCTTC
TRBV14	TRBJ2-1	TRBD2	CASRRAGGSYNEQFF	TGTGCCAGCAGACGAGCGGGGGGCTCCTACAATGAGCAGTTCTTC
TRBV5-4	TRBJ2-7	TRBD2	CASSLGAGADEQYF	TGTGCCAGCAGCTTGGGGGCGGGAGCTGACGAGCAGTACTTC
TRBV6-6	TRBJ1-1	NA	CASSSGQGAVDTEAFF	NA
TRBV5-5	TRBJ2-1	NA	CASSLWEVSYNEQFF	TGTGCCAGCAGCTTGTGGGAGGTCTCCTACAATGAGCAGTTCTTC
TRBV30	TRBJ1-6	TRBD1	CGTGRSYNSPLHF	TGTGGGACAGGGCGCTCCTATAATTCACCCCTCCACTTT